The rows below give T cell receptor beta chains drawn from one sample of a study of T cells after posttransplantation cyclophosphamide. Only in-frame clones appear in the TCRdb table, and some are missing; sequencing was by immunoSEQ multiplex PCR. The repertoire holds around 8,000 clones, with roughly 88% as singletons. Sequencing was performed on CD4+ T cells sorted from blood, taken 1404 days after allogeneic stem cell transplant with posttransplant cyclophosphamide. The receptors were sampled from a female patient in her fifties or sixties who received an allogeneic stem cell transplant from a related donor, was CMV-positive, and had no GVHD. Some of the T cells might come from the graft donor. The conserved cysteine and the conserved F or W are not part of the CDR3 here. Fields, in order: V gene, J gene, CDR3 protein.

TRBV18,TRBJ2-7,ASSPQTYEQY
TRBV18,TRBJ2-1,ASSPPGRGHNEQF
TRBV27,TRBJ1-2,ASSAGWGYT
TRBV6-1,TRBJ2-7,ASSEGLNRNEQY
TRBV9,TRBJ2-1,ASSVGQGPGLAGSRQF
TRBV6-8,TRBJ2-7,ASSYSSRARHSYEQY
TRBV7-3,TRBJ2-1,ASSLAVSSYNEQF
TRBV2,TRBJ1-6,ASRTGTANSPLH
TRBV7-2,TRBJ2-3,AGWQGVDTQY
TRBV27,TRBJ2-7,ASSLGFGLAGGGHEQY
TRBV2,TRBJ1-2,ASSVIYGYT
TRBV6-5,TRBJ2-1,ASSQGQGRNEQF
TRBV10-3,TRBJ1-5,AIKEQGNQPQH
TRBV10-3,TRBJ2-3,AIGGLLTSGRATDTQY
TRBV6-6,TRBJ2-5,ASSYGAGPQETQY
TRBV27,TRBJ1-4,ASSLYWTRGKTNEKLF
TRBV10-3,TRBJ2-2,AISAAGGANTGELF
TRBV9,TRBJ2-7,ASSVGLEGGSYEQY
TRBV25-1,TRBJ2-1,ASSVAASGRGRGSEQF
TRBV7-2,TRBJ1-2,ASRLTRGLNYGYT
TRBV7-3,TRBJ2-1,ASSLSLADNEQF
TRBV9,TRBJ1-5,ASSVGIGTPNQPQH
TRBV6-1,TRBJ2-7,ASYGQSYEQY
TRBV7-2,TRBJ1-5,ASSLIGGSNQPQH
TRBV30,TRBJ1-2,GSTGKGPYNYGYT
TRBV21-1,TRBJ2-3,ASSETGLGTDTQY
TRBV28,TRBJ2-1,ASSSSKREQYNEQF
TRBV30,TRBJ2-2,AWSQGLGNTGELF
TRBV19,TRBJ1-2,ASSIDLRPGTPYGYT
TRBV2,TRBJ2-7,ASLPGQVHVNPYEQY
TRBV7-2,TRBJ1-4,ASSFNRAEKLF
TRBV28,TRBJ2-3,ASSRPGQGRDTQY
TRBV7-9,TRBJ2-5,ASSLVVGRAETQY
TRBV27,TRBJ2-7,ASSTRALTRESGYVQY
TRBV5-1,TRBJ2-5,ASSRGLAGVGQETQY
TRBV6-5,TRBJ2-1,ASRRMTSGSEQF
TRBV11-1,TRBJ2-5,ASSRNQGRETQY
TRBV5-1,TRBJ2-5,ASSRGLRGETQY
TRBV9,TRBJ2-7,ASSVASQGTDYEQY
TRBV7-9,TRBJ2-7,ASSFRDRDYEQY
TRBV7-2,TRBJ2-7,ASSRDSRYEQY
TRBV7-2,TRBJ2-7,ASSREIAEAYEQY
TRBV2,TRBJ2-1,ASTLSTSGYNEQF
TRBV27,TRBJ2-7,ASSLGLPDVYEQY
TRBV6-6,TRBJ1-5,ASSYGGLQPQH
TRBV7-3,TRBJ2-5,ASSLERQETQY
TRBV9,TRBJ2-3,ASSVDGRASDTQY
TRBV7-9,TRBJ2-7,ASSLVAGGSEQY
TRBV27,TRBJ2-2,ASSIRGYPGELF
TRBV5-1,TRBJ2-2,ASSLRRDFANTGELF
TRBV19,TRBJ2-7,ASRDRGRHEQY
TRBV28,TRBJ1-1,ASSYRGSGNTEAF
TRBV4-3,TRBJ1-4,ASSRGQSNEKLF
TRBV5-6,TRBJ2-1,AWGRRQPYNEQF
TRBV7-2,TRBJ1-1,ASNTIRVGNSEVF
TRBV19,TRBJ2-2,ASTLDRPGELF
TRBV19,TRBJ1-2,ASSMLERGLRGYT
TRBV5-1,TRBJ2-6,ASSLAGLSGANVLT
TRBV7-2,TRBJ2-7,ASSTAPRGPYEQY